The entry below gives a single T cell receptor beta chain sequence along with its context. These data originate in a study of blood T cells in healthy people across ages. Study-level background: For every two T cells, template switching captured about one barcoded beta molecule.

Then a second PCR, running roughly 6 to 12 cycles, was carried out with a sample-barcoded 5' primer and a J-beta primer mix. A template-switch adaptor with 12 random nucleotides tagged each cDNA molecule. A single record per CDR3 protein comes from TCRdb applying MiXCR to the 5' RACE reads. The repertoire includes around 940,000 distinct CDR3 sequences, just over 50% of them detected once, and around a fifth sits in the top ten. Germline V gene lookup returns CDR1 SQVTM and CDR2 ANQGSEA. The CDR3 contains 14 residues. J gave up 6 bases and V 3 bases, and 11 bases lay outside the gene matches. The specimen was blood. This chain connects TRBV29-1 to TRBJ2-7; the match to TRBD1 covers 7 bases. The sequence was obtained from a woman aged 55 to 70 in good health. CDR3 nucleotides: TGCAGCGTTGAGCACAGGGGATTTGTCTCCGAGCAGTACTTC. The encoded protein is CSVEHRGFVSEQYF.